The 11 T cell receptor beta chains reported below all come from one sample, sequenced in a study of STAT5B mutations in CD4+ large granular lymphocyte leukemia. Libraries were prepared by immunoSEQ multiplex PCR; TCRdb keeps only in-frame clonotypes and omits some of them. The top ten clones hold roughly 2.1% of a sample with 30,000 to 40,000 clones, under 80% of them seen once. The sample consisted of CD4+ T cells from blood buffy coats. The receptors here all came from a human donor in good health.

The chain uses TRBV11-2 and TRBJ2-1; D may be TRBD1 (5 bases). This CDR3 region has 17 residues. Trimming removed 1 base from V and 0 bases from J, with 13 bases in between. Germline V CDR1 and CDR2: SGHAT, FQNNGV. The CDR3 loop is CASSLGPGIRSYNEQFF. Written as DNA, the CDR3 is TGTGCCAGCAGCTTAGGCCCAGGGATTCGCTCCTACAATGAGCAGTTCTTC.

The CDR3 DNA follows: TGTGCCAGTGGGGACGGAGTTAACACTGAAGCTTTCTTT. Translated: CASGDGVNTEAFF. The chain couples TRBV19 to TRBJ1-1, with D maybe TRBD1 (5 bases). The V gene's germline CDR1 is LNHDA and CDR2 SQIVND (reference sequence). CDR3 length equals 13 residues. V was trimmed by 8 bases and J by 2 bases, leaving 12 bases between them.

V and J are TRBV5-1 and TRBJ1-5; the D gene is possibly TRBD1 (5 bases). The CDR3 contains 16 residues. Germline CDR1 SGHRS, CDR2 YFSETQ. The germline V and J ends were trimmed by 2 bases and 7 bases, with 19 bases remaining between them. CDR3 protein: CASSLTGTEIGQPQHF. The CDR3 coding sequence is TGCGCCAGCAGCTTAACCGGGACGGAGATAGGACAGCCCCAGCATTTT.

This chain uses TRBV4-1 with TRBJ2-7; D unresolved. This CDR3 region has 15 residues. V gave up 0 bases and J gave up 0 bases, with 9 bases separating them. Per the germline V gene, CDR1 is MGHRA and CDR2 is YSYEKL. For the CDR3, the DNA is TGCGCCAGCAGCCAAGATCTGAAGGGCTCCTACGAGCAGTACTTC. Its protein product is CASSQDLKGSYEQYF.

The table lists this clone with a few counts. V and J are TRBV28 and TRBJ1-1, with unresolved D. Germline CDR1 reads MDHEN; CDR2 reads SYDVKM. V lost 1 base, J lost 3 bases, and 6 bases lay in between. This CDR3 has 13 amino acids. CDR3 sequence (DNA): TGTGCCAGCAGTTTATACCCTGACACTGAAGCTTTCTTT. Translated, it gives CASSLYPDTEAFF.

The J gene is TRBJ2-3, the V gene TRBV27, with TRBD2 matching over 11 bases. Germline CDR1 reads MNHEY; CDR2 reads SMNVEV (reference sequence). The J segment lost 2 bases and the V segment lost 5 bases, leaving 6 bases of the junction unmatched. The CDR3 is 16 amino acids. DNA of the CDR3: TGTGCCAGCAGTCCTACTAGCGGGGGCTACACAGATACGCAGTATTTT. Translating it yields CASSPTSGGYTDTQYF.

This clone was detected a few times. The chain is built from TRBV6-5 and TRBJ1-1, with TRBD1 identical over 7 bases. Trimming cost V 6 bases and J 1 base; bases outside gene matches: 5. This CDR3 region has 14 residues. The germline gives CDR1 MNHEY, CDR2 SVGAGI. CDR3 region: CASRQRQGNTEAFF. CDR3 nucleotide sequence: TGTGCCAGCAGGCAGAGACAGGGGAACACTGAAGCTTTCTTT.

This clone has only one observation. The chain has TRBV5-1 and TRBJ2-6; no clear D gene. CDR1 and CDR2 from the germline V gene are SGHRS and YFSETQ. The CDR3 length is 18 residues. V lost 6 bases, J lost 0 bases, and 19 bases lay in between. The CDR3 DNA is TGCGCCAGCAACCCAACGCGCCATATCTCCTCTGGGGCCAACGTCCTGACTTTC. It specifies CASNPTRHISSGANVLTF.

The J gene is TRBJ2-7, the V gene TRBV10-2; the match to TRBD1 covers 9 bases. The germline V gene has CDR1 WSHSY and CDR2 SAAADI. V lost 10 bases, J lost 6 bases, and 19 bases stayed unmatched. This CDR3 comprises 16 residues. The chain's CDR3 is CATTPGQGAGQGEQYF. In DNA form, the CDR3 reads TGCGCCACCACCCCTGGGCAGGGTGCGGGACAGGGCGAGCAGTACTTC.

The V and J genes are TRBV19 and TRBJ1-2; D gene uncertain. Trimming removed 3 bases at V and 2 bases at J, with 10 bases between. The CDR3 is 14 residues long. The germline V gene has CDR1 LNHDA and CDR2 SQIVND (reference sequence). CDR3 bases: TGTGCCAGTAGTATTTTACAACCCAACTATGGCTACACCTTC. Its protein is CASSILQPNYGYTF. The full variable domain, rest sourced from reference TRBV19 and TRBJ1-2, is DGGITQSPKYLFRKEGQNVTLSCEQNLNHDAMYWYRQDPGQGLRLIYYSQIVNDFQKGDIAEGYSVSREKKESFPLTVTSAQKNPTAFYLCASSILQPNYGYTFGSGTRLTVV.

This chain uses TRBV18 with TRBJ2-5, with D unresolved. The CDR3 spans 13 residues. Between the trimmed V and J ends, which lost 3 bases and 4 bases, there was a span of 9 bases. Germline V gene lookup returns CDR1 KGHSH and CDR2 LQKENI. DNA for the CDR3: TGTGCCAGCTCACCGACCGTAGGAGAGACCCAGTACTTC. As protein: CASSPTVGETQYF.